Shown below are 31 T cell receptor beta chains from a single sample sequenced in a study of blood T cells in healthy people across ages. Alongside a J-beta primer mix, a sample-barcoded 5' primer served in a second PCR lasting roughly 7 to 12 cycles. In TCRdb, the 5' RACE reads were re-called with MiXCR into one record per CDR3 protein. The sample holds about 1 million distinct CDR3 sequences, about 25% seen once. This sample was shared with a second study, whose subject was T cells of mothers and their children.

The sample comprised blood. These receptors were taken from a girl aged 2 to 9 in good health.

The chain is built from TRBV7-3 and TRBJ2-4; D unresolved. The CDR3 loop spans 14 amino acids. From germline, CDR1 is SGHTA and CDR2 FQGTGA. V gave up 5 bases and J gave up 1 base, with 9 bases separating them. Written as DNA, the CDR3 is TGTGCCAGCAGCCCCATCGGGGCCAAAAACATTCAGTACTTC. It is translated as CASSPIGAKNIQYF.

This clonotype was observed a handful of times. The rearrangement uses TRBV4-2 and TRBJ1-5; D remains unclear. Trimming removed 1 base at V and 4 bases at J, with 11 bases between. This CDR3 region has 15 residues. Per germline, CDR1 LGHNA and CDR2 YNFKEQ. As DNA, the CDR3 is TGTGCCAGCAGCCAAGCCTCAGGTATTAATCAGCCCCAGCATTTT. Encoded protein: CASSQASGINQPQHF.

This clonotype has a handful of counts. The chain recombines TRBV29-1 with TRBJ2-3; 7 bases are shared with TRBD1. CDR1 and CDR2 (germline): SQVTM, ANQGSEA. With V trimmed by 4 bases and J by 2 bases, 9 bases remained unmatched. CDR3 length: 15 residues. CDR3 nucleotides: TGCAGCGTTGGTCCCGGGACAGAATTCACAGATACGCAGTATTTT. This codes for CSVGPGTEFTDTQYF.

Here the CDR3 DNA reads TGTGCCAGCAGCTTGTCCATCTGGGGAAGTAGTACAGATACGCAGTATTTT. Amino acid sequence: CASSLSIWGSSTDTQYF. The genes are TRBV5-6 and TRBJ2-3; D is undetermined. The germline gives CDR1 SGHDT, CDR2 YYEEEE. The CDR3 runs 17 residues. V lost 1 base and J 3 bases, leaving 18 bases between the germline ends. Filled out from reference TRBV5-6 and TRBJ2-3, the complete variable domain reads DAGVTQSPTHLIKTRGQQVTLRCSPKSGHDTVSWYQQALGQGPQFIFQYYEEEERQRGNFPDRFSGHQFPNYSSELNVNALLLGDSALYLCASSLSIWGSSTDTQYFGPGTRLTVL.

This rearrangement joins TRBV5-1 to TRBJ2-5; possible D gene TRBD2, 7 bases. The CDR3 is 15 residues long. Germline CDR1 is SGHRS and CDR2 is YFSETQ. Trimming removed 2 bases from V and 5 bases from J, with 16 bases in between. This chain's CDR3 is CASSLSGGAMETQYF. The CDR3, as DNA: TGCGCCAGCAGCTTAAGTGGGGGGGCCATGGAGACCCAGTACTTC.

This clonotype was seen more than once but under ten times. The chain employs TRBV3-1 and TRBJ1-2; D remains ambiguous. The V end was cut by 0 bases, the J end by 4 bases, with 15 bases between. The CDR3 length is 16 residues. CDR1 is LGHDT and CDR2 is YNNKEL in the germline V gene (reference sequence). CDR3 region: CASSQDPTSAPYGYTF. In nucleotides, the CDR3 is TGTGCCAGCAGCCAAGATCCAACCTCTGCCCCCTATGGCTACACCTTC.

The chain carries TRBV12-3 or TRBV12-4 and TRBJ2-5; a weak D match, TRBD1 (6 bases). TRBJ2-7 explains the end of the DNA better; the J call may be wrong. The CDR3 runs 14 residues. The CDR3 region has the DNA TGTGCCAGCAGTCCCCGGGACAACCCCTACGAGCAGTACTTC. Encoded protein: CASSPRDNPYEQYF.

This sequence joins TRBV21-1 and TRBJ2-5; the table's D call, TRBD1, has no DNA check behind it. The end of the DNA is better explained by TRBJ2-7, so the J call may be wrong. TRBV21-1 is a listed pseudogene. The CDR3 is 15 residues long. CDR3 sequence reads: CASSKVDPPSYEQYF. The CDR3 DNA is TGTGCCAGCAGCAAAGTCGACCCCCCCTCCTACGAGCAGTACTTC.

This clonotype appeared a few times. The genes are TRBV29-1 and TRBJ2-7; D is unresolved. In germline, CDR1 is SQVTM, CDR2 ANQGSEA. The CDR3 extends over 13 amino acids. V was trimmed by 7 bases and J by 1 base, leaving 14 bases between them. In DNA form, the CDR3 reads TGCAGCGCCTTAGGGAAAGGATCCTACGAGCAGTACTTC. Protein: CSALGKGSYEQYF.

The chain joins TRBV5-1 to TRBJ2-1; 8 bases agree with TRBD2. Germline loops: CDR1 SGHRS, CDR2 YFSETQ. The CDR3 sequence is 17 residues long. With V trimmed by 0 bases and J by 2 bases, 7 bases remained unmatched. Written as DNA, the CDR3 is TGCGCCAGCAGCTTGGCCCACCCTAGCGGGCCCTACAATGAGCAGTTCTTC. Protein product: CASSLAHPSGPYNEQFF.

This clonotype appeared a few times. CDR3: CASSLVMREQQFF. The CDR3 nucleotides are TGTGCCAGCAGTTTAGTTATGAGGGAACAGCAGTTCTTC. The chain links TRBV12-3 or TRBV12-4 to TRBJ2-5; TRBD2 might be the D (5 bases). The J call may be mistaken, given a closer DNA end match to TRBJ2-1. The CDR3 sequence is 13 residues long.

The chain is built from TRBV29-1 and TRBJ2-7, with 7 bases matching TRBD1. After removal of 6 bases from V and 2 bases from J, the junction contained 7 bases not matched to a gene. The CDR3 contains 13 residues. Germline lookup yields CDR1 SQVTM and CDR2 ANQGSEA. CDR3: CSVIQGPTYEQYF. For the CDR3, the DNA is TGCAGCGTCATACAGGGGCCAACCTACGAGCAGTACTTC.

This clonotype was seen a few times. The V and J genes are TRBV5-1 and TRBJ2-7, with 11 bases that match TRBD1. The CDR3 runs 12 residues. Germline CDR1 is SGHRS and CDR2 is YFSETQ. V gave up 4 bases and J gave up 12 bases; unmatched junction bases: 6. CDR3 residues: CASSQDRGRRYF. The DNA of the CDR3 is TGCGCCAGCAGCCAGGACAGGGGGCGTAGGTACTTC.

A single count supports this clonotype. V usage is TRBV28 and J usage is TRBJ2-1; tentatively, D is TRBD1 (5 bases). Trimming shortened V by 7 bases and J by 7 bases, and 17 bases separated the two germline ends. This CDR3 spans 14 amino acids. CDR1 and CDR2 from the germline V gene are MDHEN and SYDVKM. CDR3 bases: TGTGCCAGCAATTACCAGGGAAGTTTTAATGAGCAGTTCTTC. It yields the protein CASNYQGSFNEQFF. Based on the CDR3 plus reference TRBV28 and TRBJ2-1, the full variable domain is DVKVTQSSRYLVKRTGEKVFLECVQDMDHENMFWYRQDPGLGLRLIYFSYDVKMKEKGDIPEGYSVSREKKERFSLILESASTNQTSMYLCASNYQGSFNEQFFGPGTRLTVL.

Here the CDR3 DNA reads TGTGCCAGCAGCTGGGGGACAGGGGTTTCTAGCTCCTACAATGAGCAGTTCTTC. This translates into CASSWGTGVSSSYNEQFF. This chain connects TRBV11-1 to TRBJ2-1; 10 nucleotides line up with TRBD1. The CDR3 has 18 residues. The V gene end was trimmed by 4 bases and the J gene end by 0 bases; junction bases not matched to a gene: 9. Germline CDR1 SGHAT, CDR2 FQDESV (reference sequence).

This clonotype turned up a few times. The V and J genes are TRBV4-1 and TRBJ2-3; no clear D. The CDR3 is 15 amino acids. Looked up from germline, CDR1 is MGHRA and CDR2 is YSYEKL. V lost 1 base and J 4 bases, leaving 12 bases between the germline ends. CDR3: CASSQGTTGSDTQYF. CDR3 DNA sequence: TGCGCCAGCAGCCAAGGGACGACCGGATCAGATACGCAGTATTTT.

This chain connects TRBV10-3 to TRBJ2-1, with TRBD2 as a possible D gene (6 bases). From germline, CDR1 is ENHRY and CDR2 SYGVKD. This CDR3 is 14 amino acids long. Trimming shortened V by 8 bases and J by 4 bases, and 15 bases separated the two germline ends. CDR3 sequence reads: CAIAEWGTYNEQFF. Written as DNA, the CDR3 is TGTGCCATCGCCGAATGGGGGACTTACAATGAGCAGTTCTTC.

The chain links TRBV24-1 to TRBJ1-2; D is ambiguous. V was cut by 2 bases and J by 8 bases, with 20 bases left in between. In germline, CDR1 is KGHDR, CDR2 SFDVKD. The CDR3 sequence is 16 residues long. The CDR3 DNA is TGTGCCACCAGTGATTCCATCCCAAGGCCCCAAGGAGGCTACACCTTC. Its translation: CATSDSIPRPQGGYTF.

This rearrangement joins TRBV7-9 to TRBJ1-4; D unresolved. Trimming took 5 bases from V and 7 from J, leaving 14 bases between them. The germline gives CDR1 SEHNR, CDR2 FQNEAQ (reference sequence). The CDR3 length is 14 residues. For the CDR3, the DNA is TGTGCCAGCAGCCCTGGTCCCGTTCCTGAAAAACTGTTTTTT. It codes for CASSPGPVPEKLFF.

This clonotype has more than one count but fewer than ten. The genes are TRBV7-9 and TRBJ1-3, with TRBD1 matching over 9 bases. The CDR3 is 16 residues long. Germline V CDR1 and CDR2: SEHNR, FQNEAQ (reference sequence). The trim removed 4 bases at V and 10 bases at J, leaving 14 bases unmatched. CDR3 loop: CASSSRTGESKETIYF. CDR3 bases: TGTGCCAGCAGCTCCCGGACAGGGGAGTCAAAAGAGACCATATATTTT. The full variable domain, its missing parts supplied by reference TRBV7-9 and TRBJ1-3, is DTGVSQNPRHKITKRGQNVTFRCDPISEHNRLYWYRQTLGQGPEFLTYFQNEAQLEKSRLLSDRFSAERPKGSFSTLEIQRTEQGDSAMYLCASSSRTGESKETIYFGEGSWLTVV.

This sequence joins TRBV6-1 and TRBJ1-1; no firm D call. The CDR3 has 10 residues. V gave up 8 bases and J gave up 4 bases, with 5 bases separating them. From germline, CDR1 is MNHNS and CDR2 SASEGT. The CDR3, as DNA: TGTGCCAGCGCTCGCACTGAAGCTTTCTTT. Its protein product is CASARTEAFF.

This chain links TRBV27 with TRBJ2-5; D uncertain. The DNA end lines up better with TRBJ2-7; the J call may be wrong. Germline V CDR1 and CDR2: MNHEY, SMNVEV (reference sequence). The CDR3 contains 15 residues. This chain's CDR3 is CASSLANDGSYEQYF. The CDR3 region has the DNA TGTGCCAGCAGTTTAGCCAACGACGGCTCCTACGAGCAGTACTTC.

This clonotype came up a few times. The CDR3 DNA reads as TGCAGCGCCCTCGGGACTAGCGGGTACGAGCAGTACTTC. The encoded protein is CSALGTSGYEQYF. The chain carries TRBV29-1 and TRBJ2-7; 12 nucleotides line up with TRBD2. The CDR3 length is 13 residues. The V gene end was trimmed by 7 bases and the J gene end by 4 bases; junction bases not matched to a gene: 5. Germline lookup yields CDR1 SQVTM and CDR2 ANQGSEA.

J is TRBJ2-5 and V is TRBV6-6, with TRBD2 matching over 8 bases. V shed 6 bases, J shed 1 base, and the junction held 4 bases outside the gene matches. The CDR3 has 14 amino acids. CDR1 is MNHNY and CDR2 is SVGAGI in the germline V gene (reference sequence). Written as DNA, the CDR3 is TGTGCCAGCAGCGGGGGGGCGGTCCAAGAGACCCAGTACTTC. It codes for CASSGGAVQETQYF.

J is TRBJ2-5 and V is TRBV10-3, with D possibly matching TRBD1 (6 bases). Between the trimmed V and J ends, which lost 4 bases and 3 bases, there was a span of 9 bases. This CDR3 has 13 amino acids. In germline, CDR1 is ENHRY, CDR2 SYGVKD. The CDR3 protein is CAISAAGEETQYF. DNA of the CDR3: TGTGCCATCAGTGCGGCAGGGGAAGAGACCCAGTACTTC.

This clonotype was counted only a few times. The chain joins TRBV12-3 or TRBV12-4 to TRBJ2-7; D call uncertain. Trimming removed 9 bases at V and 0 bases at J, with 15 bases between. The CDR3 contains 14 residues. The DNA for the CDR3 is TGTGCCAGTTGTGTGGGAATGACCTCCTACGAGCAGTACTTC. As protein: CASCVGMTSYEQYF.

This clonotype has more than one count but fewer than ten. The J gene is TRBJ1-4, the V gene TRBV19, with D possibly TRBD1 on 5 matching bases. This CDR3 contains 13 residues. Germline values: CDR1 LNHDA, CDR2 SQIVND (reference sequence). Trimming pared 7 bases from V and 2 bases from J, leaving 8 bases between. The CDR3 sequence is CASMGQTNEKLFF. The CDR3 nucleotides read TGTGCCAGTATGGGGCAGACTAATGAAAAACTGTTTTTT.

The genes are TRBV7-9 and TRBJ2-7; 8 positions agree with TRBD1. Germline-derived CDR1 and CDR2 are SEHNR and FQNEAQ (reference sequence). The CDR3 extends over 12 amino acids. V shed 7 bases, J shed 4 bases, and the junction held 3 bases outside the gene matches. The CDR3 coding sequence is TGTGCCAGCACCGGACAGGGATACGAGCAGTACTTC. It encodes CASTGQGYEQYF.

This sequence joins TRBV6-2 or TRBV6-3 and TRBJ1-1; 10 bases agree with TRBD1. Germline lookup yields CDR1 MNHEY and CDR2 SVGEGT. J was trimmed by 4 bases and V by 7 bases; bases with no gene match: 9. The CDR3 is made up of 15 amino acids. CDR3 sequence: CASNIDRGRVTEAFF. The CDR3 DNA reads TGTGCCAGCAACATAGACAGGGGGCGCGTCACTGAAGCTTTCTTT.

This chain connects TRBV29-1 to TRBJ2-7; 12 nucleotides align to TRBD2. The CDR3 loop spans 13 amino acids. Looked up from germline, CDR1 is SQVTM and CDR2 is ANQGSEA. Trimming removed 7 bases from V and 7 bases from J; junction bases left unmatched: 8. The DNA of the CDR3 is TGCAGCGCTACTAGCGGGAGGAAGAGGGAGCAGTACTTC. It is translated as CSATSGRKREQYF.

The rearrangement uses TRBV4-3 and TRBJ2-1; D is ambiguous. The J call is in doubt because the DNA end fits TRBJ2-7 better. The CDR3 is made up of 12 amino acids. Germline V gene sequence: CDR1 LGHNA, CDR2 YSLEER. The CDR3: CASSQEMGEQYF. Written as DNA, the CDR3 is TGCGCCAGCAGCCAAGAGATGGGGGAGCAGTACTTC.